This is a list of T cell receptor beta chains from one sample in a study of control samples from healthy donors and cancer patients. Only in-frame clones appear in the TCRdb table, and some are missing; sequencing was by immunoSEQ multiplex PCR. Among around 99,000 clones listed, 90% were seen once. Sequenced material: blood. The receptors shown here come from a human donor in good health. The donor label of this sample is uncertain. Both conserved end residues are part of each CDR3. D genes are given only for firm matches. Not every row has a clone size; where given, it reads once, few, many or a size class.

>TRBV2|TRBD1|TRBJ1-5|once
TGTGCCAGCAGCCCGGGACAGCGATCCCAGCCCCAGCATTTT
CASSPGQRSQPQHF
>TRBV7-2|-|TRBJ2-1|-
TGTGCCAGCAGCTTAAATGGTAGGGGGGGTGAGCAGTTCTTC
CASSLNGRGGEQFF
>TRBV7-2|-|TRBJ1-5|-
TGTGCCAGCAGCCCCTATTCTAGAAGCAATCAGCCCCAGCATTTT
CASSPYSRSNQPQHF
>TRBV12-3/TRBV12-4|-|TRBJ1-1|-
TGTGCCAGCAGTTTGAGGGAGGACACTGAAGCTTTCTTT
CASSLREDTEAFF
>TRBV9|TRBD2|TRBJ2-3|-
TGTGCCAGCAGCGTAGCGGGTCGGGCTAGCGGGGGGATCACAGATACGCAGTATTTT
CASSVAGRASGGITDTQYF
>TRBV5-6|-|TRBJ2-7|-
TGTGCCAGCAGCTTCGGACAGTTTTTCCCCTCCTACGAGCAGTACTTC
CASSFGQFFPSYEQYF
>TRBV5-1|-|TRBJ1-6|-
TGCGCCAGCAGCTTGGACAGTTATAATTCACCCCTCCACTTT
CASSLDSYNSPLHF
>TRBV6-6|-|TRBJ1-5|few
TGTGCCAGCACTGACAAGAATAGCAATCAGCCCCAGCATTTT
CASTDKNSNQPQHF
>TRBV6-5|-|TRBJ1-1|-
TGTGCCAGCCGAAACAAGAACACTGAAGCTTTCTTT
CASRNKNTEAFF
>TRBV5-1|TRBD1|TRBJ1-1|-
TGCGCCAGCAGCCCCTCGGGACAGGGTACTGAAGCTTTCTTT
CASSPSGQGTEAFF
>TRBV12-3/TRBV12-4|-|TRBJ1-2|-
TGTGCCAGCAGTTTATCGGGGGGTGGCTACACCTTC
CASSLSGGGYTF
>TRBV6-5|-|TRBJ1-5|-
TGTGCCAGCAGACCCGCAGGTCATAGCAATCAGCCCCAGCATTTT
CASRPAGHSNQPQHF
>TRBV5-1|TRBD1|TRBJ1-4|-
TGCGCCAGCAGGGGTACAGGGGGAAAACTGTTTTTT
CASRGTGGKLFF
>TRBV7-9|-|TRBJ2-3|-
TGTGCCAGCAGCTCGACCGGGACAGATACGCAGTATTTT
CASSSTGTDTQYF
>TRBV6-5|TRBD1|TRBJ1-2|-
TGTGCCAGCAGGCAGGGGGTGGAGGGCTACACCTTC
CASRQGVEGYTF
>TRBV7-2|-|TRBJ1-5|-
TGTGCCAGCAGCTTTAGGTCCAGGGGAAATGGCCAGCCCCAGCATTTT
CASSFRSRGNGQPQHF
>TRBV30|TRBD1|TRBJ2-7|once
TGTGCCTGGAGGGCCCGGGACAGGGGGTGGCACGAGCAGTACTTC
CAWRARDRGWHEQYF
>TRBV3-1/TRBV3-2|-|TRBJ2-7|-
TGTGCCAGCAGCCCTCGGACAGCAACCTACGAGCAGTACTTC
CASSPRTATYEQYF
>TRBV18|TRBD2|TRBJ2-7|-
TGTGCCAGCTCACCACAGGGCGGGGGGCAGACCTACGAGCAGTACTTC
CASSPQGGGQTYEQYF